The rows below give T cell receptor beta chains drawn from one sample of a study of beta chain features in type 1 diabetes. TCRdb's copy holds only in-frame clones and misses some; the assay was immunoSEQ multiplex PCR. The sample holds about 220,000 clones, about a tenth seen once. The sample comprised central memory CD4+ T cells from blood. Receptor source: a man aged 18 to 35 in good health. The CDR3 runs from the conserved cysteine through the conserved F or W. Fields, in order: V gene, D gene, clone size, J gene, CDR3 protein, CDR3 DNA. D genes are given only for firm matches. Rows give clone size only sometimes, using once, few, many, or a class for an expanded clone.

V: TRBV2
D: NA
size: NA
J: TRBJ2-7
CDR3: CASSEGFETAYSYEQYF
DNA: TGTGCCAGCAGTGAGGGGTTCGAGACAGCCTACTCCTACGAGCAGTACTTC

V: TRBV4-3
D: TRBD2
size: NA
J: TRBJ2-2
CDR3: CASSQAPLSGVNTGELFF
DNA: TGCGCCAGCAGCCAAGCTCCCCTCAGCGGGGTCAACACCGGGGAGCTGTTTTTT

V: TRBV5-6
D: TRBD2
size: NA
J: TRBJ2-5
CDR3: CASSFGSGSRGTQYF
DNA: TGTGCCAGCAGCTTCGGTAGCGGGAGCCGGGGGACCCAGTACTTC

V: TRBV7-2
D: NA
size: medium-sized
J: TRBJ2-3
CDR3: CASSFRVKGTDTQYF
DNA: TGTGCCAGCAGCTTCAGAGTAAAAGGGACAGATACGCAGTATTTT

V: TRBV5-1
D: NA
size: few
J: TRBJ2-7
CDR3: CASTMGGYEQYF
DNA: TGCGCCAGCACGATGGGGGGCTACGAGCAGTACTTC

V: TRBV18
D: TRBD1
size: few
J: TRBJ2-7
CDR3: CASSPDTGDEQYF
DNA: TGTGCCAGCTCACCAGATACAGGGGACGAGCAGTACTTC

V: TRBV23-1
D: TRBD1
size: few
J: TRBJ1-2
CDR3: CASSRDSKNYGYTF
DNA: TGCGCCAGCAGCCGGGACAGCAAAAACTATGGCTACACCTTC

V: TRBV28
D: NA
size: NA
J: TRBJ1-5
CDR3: CAGSTSNQPQHF
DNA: TGTGCCGGCTCTACTAGCAATCAGCCCCAGCATTTT

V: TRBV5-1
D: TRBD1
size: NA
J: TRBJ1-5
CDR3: CASSLEGAEDQPQHF
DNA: TGCGCCAGCAGCTTGGAGGGGGCCGAGGATCAGCCCCAGCATTTT

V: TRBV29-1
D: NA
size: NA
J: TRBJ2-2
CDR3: CSVLTRGELFF
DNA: TGCAGCGTTCTGACTAGGGGGGAGCTGTTTTTT

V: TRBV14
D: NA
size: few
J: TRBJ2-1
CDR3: CASSQGPASVNEQFF
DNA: TGTGCCAGCAGCCAAGGGCCAGCGTCGGTCAATGAGCAGTTCTTC

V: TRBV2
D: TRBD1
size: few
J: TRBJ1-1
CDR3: CASSASDRGTEAFF
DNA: TGTGCCAGCAGTGCAAGCGACAGGGGCACTGAAGCTTTCTTT

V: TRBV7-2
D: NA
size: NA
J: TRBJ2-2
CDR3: CASSLGRSNTGELFF
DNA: TGTGCCAGCAGCTTAGGGCGGTCGAACACCGGGGAGCTGTTTTTT

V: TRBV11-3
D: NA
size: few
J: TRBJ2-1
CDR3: CASSQDHNEQFF
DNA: TGTGCCAGCAGCCAGGATCACAATGAGCAGTTCTTC

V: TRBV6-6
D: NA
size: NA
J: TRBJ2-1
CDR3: CATRKVRDGYNEQFF
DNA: TGTGCCACCAGAAAAGTCCGGGACGGATACAATGAGCAGTTCTTC

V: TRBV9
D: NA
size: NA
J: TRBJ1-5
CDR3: CASSVATAPPQHF
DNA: TGTGCCAGCAGCGTAGCTACGGCACCGCCCCAGCATTTT

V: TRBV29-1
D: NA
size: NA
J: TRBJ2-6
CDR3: CSVLEGSGANVLTF
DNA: TGCAGCGTTTTGGAGGGCTCTGGGGCCAACGTCCTGACTTTC